This TCR beta chain was obtained from a study of CD8+ T cells in alopecia areata. Overall study context: Dosing with tofacitinib proceeded for 6 to 18 months, followed by 6 months off drug.

V trimming: 2 bases; J trimming: 2 bases; junction bases outside the gene matches: 6. The CDR3 is 16 residues long. Per germline, CDR1 SGHVS and CDR2 FQNEAQ. It was cDNA, reverse transcribed from extracted RNA, that served as the sequencing template. Profiled with immunoSEQ multiplex PCR; TCRdb holds only in-frame clones, not every one. This table holds more than 90,000 clones, about 61% found once. The treatment denotes: oral pan-JAK inhibitor, 5-10 mg twice daily. A single count supports this clone. The chain couples TRBV7-8 to TRBJ1-3; 7 bases are a match to TRBD1. The sample was CD8+ T cells sorted from blood, taken at approximately week 60, from a patient treated with tofacitinib. This clonotype was sampled from a human donor with alopecia areata. This CDR3 is CASSLRSQGAGNTIYF. CDR3 sequence (DNA): TGTGCCAGCAGCTTAAGAAGTCAGGGGGCTGGAAACACCATATATTTT.